A single sample is the source of the 29 T cell receptor beta chains below, sequenced in a study of CD8 T cells in Susac syndrome. The authors reverse transcribed 0.5 to 1 ug RNA with random hexamers. TCRdb analysed the immunoSEQ multiplex PCR reads with MiXCR anew, one entry per CDR3 protein. Of just over 150,000 distinct CDR3 sequences in the sample, approximately 93% were seen once. Source material: CD8+ T cells from PBMCs. The receptor source for this set is a human donor with multiple sclerosis.

The genes are TRBV4-2 and TRBJ1-2; D uncertain. Deletions cut 1 base from V and 5 bases from J, with 14 bases between. This CDR3 is 15 amino acids long. Germline values: CDR1 LGHNA, CDR2 YNFKEQ. The CDR3 region is CASSQAEGAQYGYTF. DNA of the CDR3: TGTGCCAGCAGCCAAGCGGAGGGCGCCCAGTATGGCTACACCTTC.

The V call is TRBV13, the J call TRBJ2-1; 9 bases line up with TRBD2. Per the germline V gene, CDR1 is PRHDT and CDR2 is FYEKMQ (reference sequence). The CDR3 spans 17 residues. With V trimmed by 5 bases and J by 4 bases, 12 bases remained unmatched. CDR3 residues: CASSHTPARGGYNEQFF. DNA of the CDR3: TGTGCCAGCAGCCACACCCCAGCGCGGGGGGGTTACAATGAGCAGTTCTTC. The entire variable domain, with the rest obtained from reference TRBV13 and TRBJ2-1, is as follows: AAGVIQSPRHLIKEKRETATLKCYPIPRHDTVYWYQQGPGQDPQFLISFYEKMQSDKGSIPDRFSAQQFSDYHSELNMSSLELGDSALYFCASSHTPARGGYNEQFFGPGTRLTVL.

This clonotype appeared once. The V call is TRBV5-6, the J call TRBJ2-1; the D is unclear. Germline loops: CDR1 SGHDT, CDR2 YYEEEE. Trimming left V 2 bases short and J 10 bases short, with 10 bases between. The CDR3 runs to 12 residues. As DNA, the CDR3 is TGTGCCAGCAGCTTTAATCGGCCAGAGCAGTTCTTC. As protein: CASSFNRPEQFF. The whole variable domain, filled in from reference TRBV5-6 and TRBJ2-1, reads DAGVTQSPTHLIKTRGQQVTLRCSPKSGHDTVSWYQQALGQGPQFIFQYYEEEERQRGNFPDRFSGHQFPNYSSELNVNALLLGDSALYLCASSFNRPEQFFGPGTRLTVL.

V usage is TRBV20-1 and J usage is TRBJ2-7; 7 nucleotides match TRBD2. Germline loops: CDR1 DFQATT, CDR2 SNEGSKA (reference sequence). The ends lost 0 bases at V and 0 bases at J; junction bases unmatched: 2. The CDR3 contains 14 residues. In nucleotides, the CDR3 is TGCAGTGCTAGAGATCGCGGGGGCTCCTACGAGCAGTACTTC. Translating gives CSARDRGGSYEQYF.

This clonotype came up once. The rearrangement joins TRBV29-1 to TRBJ2-7; 7 positions agree with TRBD2. The CDR3 sequence is 12 residues long. J lost 6 bases, V lost 1 base, and 3 bases had no gene match. Germline V lookup: CDR1 SQVTM, CDR2 ANQGSEA. The CDR3, as DNA: TGCAGCGTTGAAGGGGGGGGAGGCGAGCAGTACTTC. Amino acid sequence: CSVEGGGGEQYF.

This clonotype was counted a few times. The DNA for the CDR3 is TGTGCCACCAGCAGCGGGTGGGCGAGCTATGGCTACACCTTC. This codes for CATSSGWASYGYTF. The chain couples TRBV15 to TRBJ1-2; D gene unclear. The V and J ends lost 3 bases and 4 bases respectively, with 12 bases between them. The CDR3 is made up of 14 amino acids. CDR1 LNHNV and CDR2 YYDKDF come from the germline V gene (reference sequence).

V and J are TRBV30 and TRBJ2-7, with D unresolved. The CDR3 contains 12 residues. Germline values: CDR1 GTSNPN, CDR2 SVGIG (reference sequence). Trimming took 2 bases from V and 5 from J, leaving 10 bases between them. The CDR3 sequence is CAWSLGIDEQYF. The CDR3 DNA is TGTGCCTGGAGTTTAGGGATCGACGAGCAGTACTTC.

This clonotype occurred once. This sequence joins TRBV7-9 and TRBJ2-7, with TRBD1 matching 9 bases. Germline assignment: CDR1 SEHNR and CDR2 FQNEAQ (reference sequence). J lost 0 bases, V lost 5 bases, and 5 bases had no gene match. The CDR3 loop spans 15 amino acids. CDR3 amino acids: CASSQQGAPSYEQYF. The CDR3 DNA is TGTGCCAGCAGCCAACAGGGGGCCCCCTCCTACGAGCAGTACTTC.

V usage is TRBV29-1 and J usage is TRBJ2-5, with a possible D match to TRBD1 (6 bases). With 4 bases removed from V and 5 bases from J, the gap between germline ends came to 11 bases. This CDR3 is 12 amino acids long. Germline assignment: CDR1 SQVTM and CDR2 ANQGSEA. The CDR3 reads CSVGGRGETQYF. In nucleotides, the CDR3 is TGCAGCGTTGGAGGAAGGGGGGAGACCCAGTACTTC.

The CDR3 bases are TGTGCCAGCAGCCCCTTGAGCACAGATACGCAGTATTTT. This encodes CASSPLSTDTQYF. The chain has TRBV7-2 and TRBJ2-3; no definite D call. Germline assignment: CDR1 SGHTA and CDR2 FQGNSA. Deletions cut 5 bases from V and 0 bases from J, with 6 bases between. CDR3 length equals 13 residues.

V is TRBV27 and J is TRBJ2-3; D remains ambiguous. Deletions cut 0 bases from V and 1 base from J, with 8 bases between. The length of the CDR3 is 15 residues. CDR1 and CDR2 (germline): MNHEY, SMNVEV (reference sequence). The CDR3 DNA reads as TGTGCCAGCAGTTTATCTATAGTGGGCACAGATACGCAGTATTTT. It encodes CASSLSIVGTDTQYF.

This chain connects TRBV24-1 to TRBJ1-6, with 9 bases fitting TRBD1. Trimming removed 4 bases from V and 5 bases from J; junction bases left unmatched: 2. Germline V gives CDR1 KGHDR, CDR2 SFDVKD. The CDR3 consists of 15 residues. DNA of the CDR3: TGTGCCACCAGTGACCGGACAGGGGATAATTCACCCCTCCACTTT. Protein product: CATSDRTGDNSPLHF.

The sample holds one count of this clonotype. This chain uses TRBV6-1 with TRBJ2-3; 7 bases match TRBD1. Germline loops: CDR1 MNHNS, CDR2 SASEGT. Trimming took 5 bases from V and 5 from J; bases not matched to a gene: 10. This CDR3 is built from 15 residues. The CDR3 sequence: CASSRTSGGGDTQYF. DNA of the CDR3: TGTGCCAGCAGTCGGACTTCAGGGGGTGGAGATACGCAGTATTTT.

The chain carries TRBV9 and TRBJ2-3; a weak D match, TRBD2 (5 bases). Germline values: CDR1 SGDLS, CDR2 YYNGEE. Trimming removed 0 bases at V and 6 bases at J, with 5 bases between. The CDR3 runs to 12 residues. CDR3 nucleotide sequence: TGTGCCAGCAGCGTAGTAGCGGATACGCAGTATTTT. Protein: CASSVVADTQYF.

The rearrangement joins TRBV9 to TRBJ1-2, with no clear D. The CDR3 has 15 residues. Germline loops: CDR1 SGDLS, CDR2 YYNGEE. Trimming removed 2 bases from V and 2 bases from J, with 13 bases in between. The CDR3 DNA reads as TGTGCCAGCAGCGTGAGAACAGATTTAAACTATGGCTACACCTTC. It translates to CASSVRTDLNYGYTF.

This clonotype came up once. J is TRBJ1-5 and V is TRBV19; D remains ambiguous. Per germline, CDR1 LNHDA and CDR2 SQIVND (reference sequence). The CDR3 is 13 amino acids. The V gene lost 3 bases and the J gene lost 7 bases, with 10 bases spanning the gap. CDR3 nucleotide sequence: TGTGCCAGTAGTATTTTAGGGTGGCAGCCCCAGCATTTT. Residues: CASSILGWQPQHF.

This chain links TRBV12-3 or TRBV12-4 with TRBJ1-2, with 7 nucleotides matching TRBD1. CDR3 length: 13 amino acids. The junction had 4 bases not matched to a gene; V was cut back by 3 bases and J by 6 bases. The CDR3 loop reads CASSFRQGDGYTF. The CDR3 DNA follows: TGTGCCAGCAGTTTTCGACAGGGTGATGGCTACACCTTC.

The chain carries TRBV5-1 and TRBJ2-5; TRBD2 might be the D (5 bases). Germline V gene lookup returns CDR1 SGHRS and CDR2 YFSETQ. With 2 bases removed from V and 7 bases from J, the gap between germline ends came to 15 bases. The CDR3 runs to 14 residues. CDR3 coding DNA: TGCGCCAGCAGCTTTCTCGAGACCAGCGGGACCCAGTACTTC. Its translation is CASSFLETSGTQYF.

The chain recombines TRBV7-9 with TRBJ2-7; tentative D call: TRBD2 (5 bases). Germline loops: CDR1 SEHNR, CDR2 FQNEAQ (reference sequence). Trimming removed 4 bases from V and 7 bases from J, with 8 bases in between. The CDR3 has 11 amino acids. DNA for the CDR3: TGTGCCAGCAGCTCACAGCGGGAGCAGTACTTC. This sequence encodes CASSSQREQYF.

The chain recombines TRBV9 with TRBJ1-5; possible D gene TRBD1, 6 bases. The V end was cut by 0 bases, the J end by 8 bases, with 9 bases between. The CDR3 runs 13 residues. The V gene's germline CDR1 is SGDLS and CDR2 YYNGEE. DNA for the CDR3: TGTGCCAGCAGCGTAGACGGGGGCGAGCCCCAGCATTTT. Its protein product is CASSVDGGEPQHF.

The chain is built from TRBV20-1 and TRBJ1-1; 9 bases are shared with TRBD1. Unmatched junction bases numbered 2, after V lost 5 bases and J lost 1 base. The germline CDR1 and CDR2 sequences are DFQATT and SNEGSKA (reference sequence). This CDR3 contains 13 residues. The chain's CDR3 is CSAPQGANTEAFF. CDR3 DNA sequence: TGCAGTGCTCCACAGGGGGCGAACACTGAAGCTTTCTTT.

This clonotype was observed a single time. The gene calls are TRBV6-2 or TRBV6-3 and TRBJ2-1; 8 bases agree with TRBD1. Unmatched junction bases numbered 12, after V lost 7 bases and J lost 7 bases. This CDR3 comprises 15 residues. Germline values: CDR1 MNHEY, CDR2 SVGEGT. DNA for the CDR3: TGTGCCAGCACCCCTTGGACAGGGACCTTGAATGAGCAGTTCTTC. Protein: CASTPWTGTLNEQFF.

This chain uses TRBV5-1 with TRBJ1-2, with D maybe TRBD1 (6 bases). This CDR3 comprises 13 residues. Trimming removed 0 bases at V and 6 bases at J, with 9 bases between. Germline CDR1 reads SGHRS; CDR2 reads YFSETQ. The CDR3 here is CASSLAGANGYTF. The CDR3 nucleotides are TGCGCCAGCAGCTTGGCGGGGGCGAATGGCTACACCTTC.

This chain uses TRBV6-2 or TRBV6-3 with TRBJ1-1; D not certain. V dropped 3 bases and J dropped 5 bases, with 7 bases sitting between them. This CDR3 comprises 12 residues. The germline V gene encodes CDR1 MNHEY and CDR2 SVGEGT. CDR3: CASSYYNTEAFF. In DNA form, the CDR3 reads TGTGCCAGCAGTTATTACAATACTGAAGCTTTCTTT.

The chain joins TRBV12-3 or TRBV12-4 to TRBJ1-2; D is unresolved. Deletions cut 0 bases from V and 3 bases from J, with 11 bases between. The CDR3 totals 15 residues. CDR3 sequence reads: CASSLAGMGYYGYTF. The CDR3, as DNA: TGTGCCAGCAGTTTAGCAGGGATGGGCTACTATGGCTACACCTTC.

The chain is built from TRBV6-5 and TRBJ2-3; tentatively, D is TRBD2 (7 bases). Germline-derived CDR1 and CDR2 are MNHEY and SVGAGI. Trimming shortened V by 2 bases and J by 0 bases, and 18 bases separated the two germline ends. CDR3 size: 18 residues. CDR3: CASSYLAGAITSTDTQYF. CDR3 nucleotides: TGTGCCAGCAGTTACCTGGCGGGGGCCATAACTAGCACAGATACGCAGTATTTT.

The chain joins TRBV10-3 to TRBJ1-1; 12 bases agree with TRBD1. Per the germline V gene, CDR1 is ENHRY and CDR2 is SYGVKD. The CDR3 totals 17 residues. V lost 0 bases and J lost 3; bases outside the gene matches: 5. The CDR3 sequence is CAISESPGQGAYTEAFF. The CDR3 DNA follows: TGTGCCATCAGTGAGTCCCCGGGACAGGGGGCGTACACTGAAGCTTTCTTT.

V and J are TRBV3-1 and TRBJ2-2; the match to TRBD2 covers 11 bases. The germline V gene encodes CDR1 LGHDT and CDR2 YNNKEL (reference sequence). V lost 1 base and J lost 2; bases outside the gene matches: 15. This CDR3 is 21 amino acids long. The CDR3 nucleotides read TGTGCCAGCAGCCAAGTTGAGTCTAGCGGGGGGTCGCGCCTCAACACCGGGGAGCTGTTTTTT. Protein: CASSQVESSGGSRLNTGELFF.

The V gene is TRBV15, the J gene TRBJ2-7; 7 bases fit TRBD1. Trimming removed 5 bases from V and 3 bases from J; junction bases left unmatched: 4. Germline V gives CDR1 LNHNV, CDR2 YYDKDF (reference sequence). The CDR3 is made up of 13 amino acids. The CDR3 is CATSWDSVYEQYF. DNA for the CDR3: TGTGCCACCAGCTGGGACAGCGTCTACGAGCAGTACTTC.